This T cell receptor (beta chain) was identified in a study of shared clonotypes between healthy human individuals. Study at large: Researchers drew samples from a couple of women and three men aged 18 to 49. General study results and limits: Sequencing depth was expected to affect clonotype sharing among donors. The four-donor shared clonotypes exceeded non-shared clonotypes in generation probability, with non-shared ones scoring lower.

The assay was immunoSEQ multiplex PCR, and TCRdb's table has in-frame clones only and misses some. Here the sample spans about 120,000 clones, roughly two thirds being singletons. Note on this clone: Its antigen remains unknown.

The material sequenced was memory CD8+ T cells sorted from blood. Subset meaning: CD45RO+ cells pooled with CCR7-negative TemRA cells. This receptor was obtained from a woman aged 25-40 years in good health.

CDR3 bases: TGTGCCAGCAGTGGTGGCAATCAGCCCCAGCATTTT. It encodes CASSGGNQPQHF. The V call is TRBV26, the J call TRBJ1-5. TRBV26 is described as a pseudogene. There are 12 residues in the CDR3.